A single T cell receptor beta chain is shown here with its context. The antigen is unknown. The data originate from a study of regulatory T cells in long-lasting Graves disease. Study background: A definition of persistent Graves' disease required over 5 years of antithyroid drugs plus positive TSH receptor antibodies.

Study-wide points: Newly diagnosed patients shared about a thousand public clonotypes; persistent patients shared around 2,800. Persistent disease favored TRBV28, TRBJ1-2 and TRBJ2-5. Persistent Graves' patients possessed reduced TCR diversity relative to recently diagnosed ones.

Time point meaning: persistent/refractory GD, antithyroid drugs over 5 years with positive TRAb. The TCR library was made from RNA that had been extracted from PBMCs in TRIzol. Through Arm-PCR of CDR3 regions and iRepertoire HTBI primers, TCR beta libraries were built. TCRdb re-called the multiplex PCR reads through MiXCR, storing one row per CDR3 protein. The table includes about 310,000 distinct CDR3 sequences, roughly 21% detected once. V dropped 4 bases and J dropped 0; count of bases not matched to a gene: 5. Germline V CDR1 and CDR2: MNHEY, SVGAGI. CDR3 size: 16 residues. The V gene is TRBV6-5, the J gene TRBJ2-2, with 7 bases fitting TRBD1. The sequence came from a female donor with Graves disease. Sample: peripheral blood mononuclear cells (PBMCs), taken when the disease was refractory, from a patient treated with antithyroid drugs. The CDR3 loop is CASSWETGPNTGELFF. As DNA, the CDR3 is TGTGCCAGCAGTTGGGAGACAGGGCCGAACACCGGGGAGCTGTTTTTT.